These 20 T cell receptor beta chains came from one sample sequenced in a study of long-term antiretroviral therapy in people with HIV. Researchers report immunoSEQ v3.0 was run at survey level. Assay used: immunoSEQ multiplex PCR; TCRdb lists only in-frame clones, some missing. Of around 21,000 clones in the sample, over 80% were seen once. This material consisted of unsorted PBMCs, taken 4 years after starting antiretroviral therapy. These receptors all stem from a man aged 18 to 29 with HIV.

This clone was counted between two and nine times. CDR3 sequence (DNA): TGTGCCAGCAGACCAACTCGGGACGAGGGCTACACCTTC. Amino acid sequence: CASRPTRDEGYTF. The chain joins TRBV6-5 to TRBJ1-2; TRBD1 might be the D (5 bases). V was trimmed by 6 bases and J by 8 bases, leaving 16 bases between them. Germline V gene sequence: CDR1 MNHEY, CDR2 SVGAGI. There are 13 residues in the CDR3.

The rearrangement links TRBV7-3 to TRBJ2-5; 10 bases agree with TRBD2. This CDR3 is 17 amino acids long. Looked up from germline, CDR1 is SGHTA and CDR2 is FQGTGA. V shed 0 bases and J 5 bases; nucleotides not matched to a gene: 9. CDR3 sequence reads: CASSLTGSGGAGETQYF. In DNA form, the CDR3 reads TGTGCCAGCAGCTTAACAGGCAGCGGGGGGGCCGGGGAGACCCAGTACTTC.

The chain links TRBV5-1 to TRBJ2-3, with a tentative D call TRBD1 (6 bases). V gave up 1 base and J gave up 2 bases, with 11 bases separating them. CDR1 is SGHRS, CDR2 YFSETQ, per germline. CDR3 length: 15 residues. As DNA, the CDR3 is TGCGCCAGCAGCTTGTTGGGGGCCGACACAGATACGCAGTATTTT. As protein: CASSLLGADTDTQYF.

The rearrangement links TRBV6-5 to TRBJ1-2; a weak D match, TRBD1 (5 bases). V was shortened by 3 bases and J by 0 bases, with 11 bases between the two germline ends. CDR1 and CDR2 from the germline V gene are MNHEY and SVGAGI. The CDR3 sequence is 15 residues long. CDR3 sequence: CASSYTGASNYGYTF. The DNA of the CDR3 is TGTGCCAGCAGTTATACCGGGGCCTCTAACTATGGCTACACCTTC.

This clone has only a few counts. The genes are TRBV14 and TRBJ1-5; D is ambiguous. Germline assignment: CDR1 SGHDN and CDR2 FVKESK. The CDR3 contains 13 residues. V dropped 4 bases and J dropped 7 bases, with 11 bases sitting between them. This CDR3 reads CASSRHRGQPQHF. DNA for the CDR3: TGTGCCAGCAGCCGCCACAGAGGACAGCCCCAGCATTTT.

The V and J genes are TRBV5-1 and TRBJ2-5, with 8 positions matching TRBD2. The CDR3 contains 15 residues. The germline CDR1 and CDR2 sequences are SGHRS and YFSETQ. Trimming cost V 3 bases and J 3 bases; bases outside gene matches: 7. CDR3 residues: CASSSPGGAKETQYF. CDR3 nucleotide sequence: TGCGCCAGCAGCTCACCCGGGGGGGCCAAAGAGACCCAGTACTTC.

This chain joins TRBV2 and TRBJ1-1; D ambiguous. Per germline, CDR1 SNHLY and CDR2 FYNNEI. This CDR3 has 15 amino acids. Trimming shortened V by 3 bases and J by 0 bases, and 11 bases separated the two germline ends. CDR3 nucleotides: TGTGCCAGCAGTGATCCTGTTATTATGAACACTGAAGCTTTCTTT. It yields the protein CASSDPVIMNTEAFF.

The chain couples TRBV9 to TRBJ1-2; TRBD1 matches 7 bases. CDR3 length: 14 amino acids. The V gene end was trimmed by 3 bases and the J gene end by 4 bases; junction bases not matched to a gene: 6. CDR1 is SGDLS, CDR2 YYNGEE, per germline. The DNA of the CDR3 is TGTGCCAGCAGCGGCCGAGGGGGCACCTATGGCTACACCTTC. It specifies CASSGRGGTYGYTF.

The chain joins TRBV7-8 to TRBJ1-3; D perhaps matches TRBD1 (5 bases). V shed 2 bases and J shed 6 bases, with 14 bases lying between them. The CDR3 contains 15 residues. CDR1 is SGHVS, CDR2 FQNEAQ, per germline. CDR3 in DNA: TGTGCCAGCAGCTTAAGTGGGGCAGTGTTAAACACCATATATTTT. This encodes CASSLSGAVLNTIYF.

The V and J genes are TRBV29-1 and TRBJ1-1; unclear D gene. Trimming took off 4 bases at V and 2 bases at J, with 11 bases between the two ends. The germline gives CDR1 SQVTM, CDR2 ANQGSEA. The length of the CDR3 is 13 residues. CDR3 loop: CSVARNRNTEAFF. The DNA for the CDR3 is TGCAGCGTTGCCCGGAACAGAAACACTGAAGCTTTCTTT.

DNA of the CDR3: TGTGCCAGCAGTCAAAATCCGGGACTCTACGAGCAGTACTTC. Its protein is CASSQNPGLYEQYF. V and J are TRBV27 and TRBJ2-7; D is possibly TRBD2 (6 bases). The CDR3 is 14 amino acids. V shed 5 bases and J shed 3 bases, with 14 bases lying between them. Germline assignment: CDR1 MNHEY and CDR2 SMNVEV (reference sequence).

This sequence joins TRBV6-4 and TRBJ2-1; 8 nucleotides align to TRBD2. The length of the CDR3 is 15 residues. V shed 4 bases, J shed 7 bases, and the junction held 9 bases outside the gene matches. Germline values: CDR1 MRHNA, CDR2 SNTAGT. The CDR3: CASSAKSGGLNEQFF. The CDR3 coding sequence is TGTGCCAGCAGTGCCAAAAGCGGGGGACTGAATGAGCAGTTCTTC.

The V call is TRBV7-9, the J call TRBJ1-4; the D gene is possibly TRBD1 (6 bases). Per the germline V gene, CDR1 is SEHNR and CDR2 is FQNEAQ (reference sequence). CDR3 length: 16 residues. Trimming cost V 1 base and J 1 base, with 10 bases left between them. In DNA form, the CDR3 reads TGTGCCAGCAGCTTAGACAGGGAGGGAACTAATGAAAAACTGTTTTTT. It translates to CASSLDREGTNEKLFF.

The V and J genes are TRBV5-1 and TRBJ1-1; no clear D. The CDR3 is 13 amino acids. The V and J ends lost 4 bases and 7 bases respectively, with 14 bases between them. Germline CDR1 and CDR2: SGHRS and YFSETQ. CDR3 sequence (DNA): TGCGCCAGCAGCGGGCTCGGATTGGATGAAGCTTTCTTT. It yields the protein CASSGLGLDEAFF. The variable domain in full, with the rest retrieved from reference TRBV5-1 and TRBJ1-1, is KAGVTQTPRYLIKTRGQQVTLSCSPISGHRSVSWYQQTPGQGLQFLFEYFSETQRNKGNFPGRFSGRQFSNSRSEMNVSTLELGDSALYLCASSGLGLDEAFFGQGTRLTVV.

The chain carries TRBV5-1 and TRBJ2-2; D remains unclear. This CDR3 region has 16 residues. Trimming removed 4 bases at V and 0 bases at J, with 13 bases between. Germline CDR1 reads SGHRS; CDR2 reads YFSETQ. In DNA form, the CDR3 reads TGCGCCAGCAGCGCCCCGACATCAGCGAACACCGGGGAGCTGTTTTTT. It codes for CASSAPTSANTGELFF. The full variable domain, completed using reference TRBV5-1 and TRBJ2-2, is KAGVTQTPRYLIKTRGQQVTLSCSPISGHRSVSWYQQTPGQGLQFLFEYFSETQRNKGNFPGRFSGRQFSNSRSEMNVSTLELGDSALYLCASSAPTSANTGELFFGEGSRLTVL.

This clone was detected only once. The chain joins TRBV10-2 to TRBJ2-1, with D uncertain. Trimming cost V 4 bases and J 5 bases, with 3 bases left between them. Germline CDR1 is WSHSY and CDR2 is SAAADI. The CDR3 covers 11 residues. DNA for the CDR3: TGCGCCAGCAGTGTGGACAATGAGCAGTTCTTC. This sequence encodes CASSVDNEQFF.

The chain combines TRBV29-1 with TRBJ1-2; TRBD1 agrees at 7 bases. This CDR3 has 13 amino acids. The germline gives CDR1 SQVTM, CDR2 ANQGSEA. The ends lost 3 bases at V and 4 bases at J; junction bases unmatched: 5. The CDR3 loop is CSVDGTESYGYTF. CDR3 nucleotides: TGCAGCGTTGACGGGACAGAATCCTATGGCTACACCTTC.

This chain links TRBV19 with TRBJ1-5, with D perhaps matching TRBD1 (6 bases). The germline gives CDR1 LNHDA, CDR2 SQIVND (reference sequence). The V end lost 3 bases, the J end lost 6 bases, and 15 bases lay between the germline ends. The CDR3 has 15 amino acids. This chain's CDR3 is CASSITEQGFQPQHF. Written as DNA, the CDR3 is TGTGCCAGTAGTATTACCGAACAGGGTTTTCAGCCCCAGCATTTT.

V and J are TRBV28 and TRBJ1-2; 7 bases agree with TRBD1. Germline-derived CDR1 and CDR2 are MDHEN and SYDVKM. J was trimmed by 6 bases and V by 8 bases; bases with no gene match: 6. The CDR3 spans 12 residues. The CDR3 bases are TGTGCCAGCCAAGGGGGCACGGATGGCTACACCTTC. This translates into CASQGGTDGYTF.

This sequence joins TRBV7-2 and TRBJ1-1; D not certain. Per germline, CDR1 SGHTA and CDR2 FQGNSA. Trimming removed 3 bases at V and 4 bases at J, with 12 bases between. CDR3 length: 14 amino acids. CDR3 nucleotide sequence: TGTGCCAGCAGCTTCACCTCTTGGGCCACTGAAGCTTTCTTT. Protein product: CASSFTSWATEAFF. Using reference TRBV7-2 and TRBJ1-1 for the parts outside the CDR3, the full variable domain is GAGVSQSPSNKVTEKGKDVELRCDPISGHTALYWYRQSLGQGLEFLIYFQGNSAPDKSGLPSDRFSAERTGGSVSTLTIQRTQQEDSAVYLCASSFTSWATEAFFGQGTRLTVV.